Given below is one T cell receptor (beta chain) in context. The CDR3 loop spans 13 amino acids. CDR1 and CDR2 from the germline V gene are LGHDT and YNNKEL (reference sequence). V was cut by 0 bases and J by 9 bases, with 12 bases left in between. An amount of RNA that ranged from roughly 0.5 to 1 ug was reverse transcribed with random hexamers. TCRdb reprocessed the immunoSEQ multiplex PCR reads with MiXCR, giving one entry per CDR3 protein. The sample lists roughly 200,000 distinct CDR3 sequences, roughly 94% seen once, with 0.082% in the top ten. The sample originates from a study of CD8 T cells in Susac syndrome.

The sample comprised CD4+ T cells from PBMCs. This chain links TRBV3-1 with TRBJ2-7; no clear D. This clonotype was sampled from a human donor with multiple sclerosis. The CDR3 DNA reads as TGTGCCAGCAGCCAAGATCTACCGGACGGGCAGTACTTC. Its protein is CASSQDLPDGQYF.